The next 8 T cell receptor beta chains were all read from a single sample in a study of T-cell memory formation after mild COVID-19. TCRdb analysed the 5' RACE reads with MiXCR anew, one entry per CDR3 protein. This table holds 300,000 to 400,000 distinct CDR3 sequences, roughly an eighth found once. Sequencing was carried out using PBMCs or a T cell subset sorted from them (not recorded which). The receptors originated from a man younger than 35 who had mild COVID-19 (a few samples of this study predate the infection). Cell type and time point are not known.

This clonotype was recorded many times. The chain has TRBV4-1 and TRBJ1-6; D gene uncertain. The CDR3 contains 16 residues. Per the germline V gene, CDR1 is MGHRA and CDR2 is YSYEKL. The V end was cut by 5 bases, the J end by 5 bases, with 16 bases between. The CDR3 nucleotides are TGCGCCAGCAGCGCCGAGGGTGATGAGCATAATTCACCCCTCCACTTT. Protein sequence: CASSAEGDEHNSPLHF.

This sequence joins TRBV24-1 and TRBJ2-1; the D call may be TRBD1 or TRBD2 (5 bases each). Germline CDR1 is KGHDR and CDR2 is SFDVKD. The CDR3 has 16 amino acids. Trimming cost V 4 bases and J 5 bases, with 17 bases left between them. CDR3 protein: CATSDTREGTNNEQFF. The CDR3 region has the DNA TGTGCCACCAGTGACACCCGGGAAGGGACGAACAATGAGCAGTTCTTC.

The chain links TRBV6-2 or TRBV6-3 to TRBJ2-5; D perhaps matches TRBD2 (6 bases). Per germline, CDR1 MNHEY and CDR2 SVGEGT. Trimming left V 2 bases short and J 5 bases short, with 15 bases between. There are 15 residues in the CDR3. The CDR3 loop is CASSYRRLREETQYF. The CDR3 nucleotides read TGTGCCAGCAGTTACAGGCGCCTCCGGGAGGAGACCCAGTACTTC.

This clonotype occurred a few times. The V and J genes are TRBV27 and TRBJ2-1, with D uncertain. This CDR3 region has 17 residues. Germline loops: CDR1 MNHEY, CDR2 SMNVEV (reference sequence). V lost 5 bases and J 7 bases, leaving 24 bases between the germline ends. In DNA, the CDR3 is TGTGCCAGCAGTACCCCACCCGCCGGACGGAAGAGAAATGAGCAGTTCTTC. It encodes CASSTPPAGRKRNEQFF.

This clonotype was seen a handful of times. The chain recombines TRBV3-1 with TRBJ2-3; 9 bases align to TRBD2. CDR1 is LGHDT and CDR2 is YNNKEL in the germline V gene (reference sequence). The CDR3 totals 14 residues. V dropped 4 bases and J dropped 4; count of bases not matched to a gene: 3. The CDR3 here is CASSLAGDADTQYF. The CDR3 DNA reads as TGTGCCAGCAGCCTAGCGGGGGACGCAGATACGCAGTATTTT.

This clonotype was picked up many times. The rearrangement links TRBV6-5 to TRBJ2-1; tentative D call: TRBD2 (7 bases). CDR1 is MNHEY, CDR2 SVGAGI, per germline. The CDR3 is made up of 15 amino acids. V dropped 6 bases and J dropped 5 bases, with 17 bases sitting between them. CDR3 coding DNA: TGTGCCAGCAGAGACAGGCGGGGGATCGACAATGAGCAGTTCTTC. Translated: CASRDRRGIDNEQFF.

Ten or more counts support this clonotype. CDR3 amino acids: CASVKTSTDTQYF. CDR3 DNA: TGTGCCAGCGTCAAAACTAGCACAGATACGCAGTATTTT. The J gene is TRBJ2-3, the V gene TRBV6-2 or TRBV6-3; no definite D call. The CDR3 covers 13 residues. Deletions cut 8 bases from V and 0 bases from J, with 9 bases between. From germline, CDR1 is MNHEY and CDR2 SVGEGT.

CDR3 sequence: CSAMLSGTFQETQYF. CDR3 in DNA: TGCAGTGCTATGTTGTCCGGGACCTTCCAAGAGACCCAGTACTTC. V and J are TRBV20-1 and TRBJ2-5; D is tentatively TRBD1 or TRBD2 (5 bases each). Germline V gene sequence: CDR1 DFQATT, CDR2 SNEGSKA (reference sequence). V was clipped by 4 bases and J by 1 base, with 16 bases between them. CDR3 size: 15 residues.